This TCR beta chain was observed in a study of blood T cells in healthy people across ages. Primed by a sample-barcoded 5' primer and a J-beta primer mix, a second PCR proceeded for 7 to 11 cycles. TCRdb reanalysed the 5' RACE reads using MiXCR and keeps one entry per CDR3 protein. The data show over 1,200,000 distinct CDR3 sequences, almost 60% seen once. V lost 2 bases to trimming and J lost 4 bases; unmatched junction nucleotides: 7. The CDR3 is 15 amino acids. About this clonotype: Its antigen is still unknown.

Healthy Caucasian individuals from Russia aged 6 to 90 served as donors. Each donor gave approximately 9.1 milliliters of peripheral blood. Findings and caveats of the study: The study found more naive CD4+ cells and higher diversity in long-lived than aged donors.

The rearrangement uses TRBV12-3 or TRBV12-4 and TRBJ1-2; 7 positions match TRBD1. The clonotype was recovered from a man younger than 30 in good health. The source material was blood. The CDR3 region has the DNA TGTGCCAGCAGTTTACAGGGGGTTCCATTCTATGGCTACACCTTC. Its protein product is CASSLQGVPFYGYTF.